This TCR beta chain was sequenced for a study of blood T cell repertoires in COVID-19. Study overall: COVID-19 samples, acute and convalescent, were from the United States, Italy and Spain. The cDNA or gDNA used as material had been derived from T cells, B-cell-depleted T cells, or PBMCs.

Methods used by the authors: Reference gene primers were amplified, and this amplification served to estimate nucleated cell counts. Clones were read by immunoSEQ multiplex PCR, and TCRdb kept only the in-frame ones, dropping some. Clone size and V and J calls were adopted from that table, with D and trimming inferred from the DNA. The repertoire includes more than 250,000 clones, around 83% of them detected once, and about 1.2% sits in the top ten. Germline assignment: CDR1 LNHDA and CDR2 SQIVND (reference sequence). CDR3 length: 15 residues. With 4 bases clipped from V and 0 bases from J, the junction kept 4 bases outside the gene matches.

This clonotype originated in a woman between 45 and 65 years old with acute or convalescent COVID-19. The chain carries TRBV19 and TRBJ2-7, with 9 bases identical to TRBD1. The sequenced sample consisted of peripheral blood. The CDR3 sequence is CASSKTGQGSYEQYV. In nucleotides, the CDR3 is TGTGCCAGTAGTAAAACGGGACAGGGCTCCTACGAGCAGTACGTC.